This passage covers 7 T cell receptor beta chains from one sample sequenced in a study of post-analysis software for immune sequencing data. Study-level findings and limits: In patients, about 5 TRBV segments were more frequent than in controls, with TRBV5-6, TRBV5-1 and TRBV20-1 among them.

The antigens these receptors bind are not known. Prepared libraries of TCR beta cDNA carried unique molecular identifiers. TCRdb recomputed calls from the PCR reads with MiXCR, one row per CDR3 protein. Of fewer than 550,000 distinct CDR3 sequences detected, around a third appear once; the ten largest clones hold around 6.1%. Sequenced: blood. These receptor sequences come from a girl aged 2-17 years with multiple sclerosis.

This clonotype was seen only once. The chain recombines TRBV3-1 with TRBJ2-5; maybe TRBD1 (6 bases). The CDR3 is made up of 13 amino acids. The V and J ends lost 10 bases and 4 bases respectively, with 16 bases between them. Germline lookup yields CDR1 LGHDT and CDR2 YNNKEL (reference sequence). The chain's CDR3 is CAITSGVPETQYF. The CDR3 nucleotides read TGTGCCATCACCTCAGGGGTCCCAGAGACCCAGTACTTC.

J is TRBJ1-6 and V is TRBV5-6, with a tentative D call TRBD1 (6 bases). The CDR3 consists of 17 residues. Germline V gives CDR1 SGHDT, CDR2 YYEEEE. V gave up 4 bases and J gave up 9 bases, with 23 bases separating them. The CDR3 region is CASSDYYRDLSSSPLHF. CDR3 DNA: TGTGCCAGCAGCGACTACTACAGGGACCTGAGCTCTTCACCCCTCCACTTT.

This chain uses TRBV24-1 with TRBJ1-1; D not resolved. CDR3 length: 14 amino acids. Trimming took 3 bases from V and 5 from J, leaving 12 bases between them. Germline lookup yields CDR1 KGHDR and CDR2 SFDVKD. The CDR3: CATSDGGLGTEAFF. The CDR3, as DNA: TGTGCCACCAGTGATGGCGGGCTGGGGACTGAAGCTTTCTTT.

As for this clonotype: An end of the junction differs from the germline gene, which may be a read error. This sequence joins TRBV12-3 or TRBV12-4 and TRBJ2-3, with D perhaps TRBD1 (6 bases). This CDR3 comprises 14 residues. The CDR3 sequence is CASSPDSGADAQYF. CDR3 in DNA: TGTGCCAGCAGTCCGGACAGTGGGGCAGATGCGCAGTATTTT.

In this sample, this clonotype turned up a few times. The chain recombines TRBV15 with TRBJ1-5; perhaps TRBD1 as D (6 bases). The V end was cut by 5 bases, the J end by 13 bases, with 21 bases between. Germline CDR1 LNHNV, CDR2 YYDKDF (reference sequence). This CDR3 is built from 14 residues. Written as DNA, the CDR3 is TGTGCCACCAGCCAGGGGTTACGGCGAATTGAGCAGCATTTT. This sequence encodes CATSQGLRRIEQHF. The full variable domain, its missing parts supplied by reference TRBV15 and TRBJ1-5, is DAMVIQNPRYQVTQFGKPVTLSCSQTLNHNVMYWYQQKSSQAPKLLFHYYDKDFNNEADTPDNFQSRRPNTSFCFLDIRSPGLGDTAMYLCATSQGLRRIEQHFGDGTRLSIL.

This clonotype was seen only a few times. V gene TRBV3-1 combines with J gene TRBJ2-1; D may be TRBD2 (5 bases). The CDR3 is made up of 16 amino acids. Per the germline V gene, CDR1 is LGHDT and CDR2 is YNNKEL (reference sequence). The V end was cut by 4 bases, the J end by 5 bases, with 18 bases between. DNA of the CDR3: TGTGCCAGCAGCCGAACTACACCCCAGAGGGACAATGAGCAGTTCTTC. This codes for CASSRTTPQRDNEQFF.

This clonotype came up many times. The V gene is TRBV29-1, the J gene TRBJ2-1, with D perhaps TRBD1 or TRBD2 (5 bases each). Germline assignment: CDR1 SQVTM and CDR2 ANQGSEA. Trimming shortened V by 1 base and J by 0 bases, and 7 bases separated the two germline ends. The CDR3 is 14 residues long. The CDR3 nucleotides read TGCAGCGTTGAAGGGGGGAGCTCCTACAATGAGCAGTTCTTC. Translating it yields CSVEGGSSYNEQFF.